These T cell receptor beta chains were read from a single sample in a study of blood T cell repertoires in COVID-19. The repertoire was sequenced with immunoSEQ multiplex PCR; TCRdb's copy has only in-frame clones and lacks some. The sample shows approximately 440,000 clones, roughly 88% of them seen only once. Sequencing was done on a sample of PBMCs or T cells enriched from blood (not recorded which). The origin of the receptors is a man in his late teens or twenties who had recovered from COVID-19. The CDR3 runs from the conserved cysteine through the conserved F or W. A D gene is named only where the DNA matches it firmly. Part of the rows lack a size; the others show once, few, many or a class for expanded clones.

>16|TRBJ1-2|TRBD1|TRBV4-1|-
CASSFQTGERNYGYTF
TGCGCCAGCAGCTTTCAGACAGGGGAACGAAACTATGGCTACACCTTC
>15|TRBJ1-6|TRBD1|TRBV28|-
CASSPQGAKNSPLHF
TGTGCCAGCAGCCCACAGGGGGCGAAAAATTCACCCCTCCACTTT
>14|TRBJ1-1|TRBD1|TRBV5-4|-
CASSWDRGGTEAFF
TGTGCCAGCAGCTGGGACAGGGGCGGCACTGAAGCTTTCTTT
>13|TRBJ2-7|-|TRBV10-3|-
CAINNRTHYEQYF
TGTGCCATCAATAACCGGACACACTACGAGCAGTACTTC
>12|TRBJ1-6|-|TRBV28|-
CASSFRNSPLHF
TGTGCCAGCAGTTTCCGGAATTCACCCCTCCACTTT
>12|TRBJ1-1|-|TRBV19|-
CASQRGGTEAFF
TGTGCCAGTCAGCGGGGGGGAACTGAAGCTTTCTTT
>15|TRBJ2-7|-|TRBV24-1|-
CATSASTHSPYEQYF
TGTGCCACCAGTGCGTCTACCCACAGCCCCTACGAGCAGTACTTC
>16|TRBJ1-5|TRBD1|TRBV24-1|-
CATSDLNRGRNQPQHF
TGTGCCACCAGTGACCTTAACAGGGGGCGGAATCAGCCCCAGCATTTT
>15|TRBJ1-4|TRBD1|TRBV28|-
CASSLVGGGGEKLFF
TGTGCCAGCAGTTTGGTAGGGGGCGGAGGTGAAAAACTGTTTTTT
>18|TRBJ1-6|TRBD1|TRBV7-2|-
CASSIVSGTGERNSPLHF
TGTGCCAGCAGCATTGTCTCCGGGACAGGGGAGAGGAATTCACCCCTCCACTTT
>13|TRBJ2-7|-|TRBV3-1/TRBV3-2|-
CASSQGSYREQYF
TGTGCCAGCAGCCAAGGGTCCTATCGGGAGCAGTACTTC
>13|TRBJ2-2|-|TRBV30|-
CAWPADTTGELFF
TGTGCCTGGCCTGCGGATACCACCGGGGAGCTGTTTTTT
>14|TRBJ1-4|-|TRBV7-9|few
CASSFSATNEKLFF
TGTGCCAGCAGCTTCTCTGCAACTAATGAAAAACTGTTTTTT
>14|TRBJ1-2|TRBD1|TRBV24-1|-
CATSDRDRNYGYTF
TGTGCCACCAGTGATCGGGACAGGAATTATGGCTACACCTTC
>13|TRBJ1-2|-|TRBV27|-
CASSSRWGDFFTF
TGTGCCAGCAGTTCTCGCTGGGGGGATTTTTTCACCTTC
>15|TRBJ2-1|TRBD1|TRBV9|-
CASSVGDSSYNEQFF
TGTGCCAGCAGCGTAGGGGACAGCTCCTACAATGAGCAGTTCTTC
>11|TRBJ2-2|-|TRBV6-5|-
CASSNSGELFF
TGTGCCAGCTCTAACTCCGGGGAGCTGTTTTTT
>12|TRBJ1-2|-|TRBV29-1|-
CSVVGGPVGYTF
TGCAGCGTTGTGGGGGGGCCGGTTGGCTACACCTTC
>15|TRBJ1-2|-|TRBV27|-
CASRQAGTQGGGYTF
TGTGCCAGCAGACAAGCCGGGACACAAGGGGGAGGCTACACCTTC
>15|TRBJ1-5|-|TRBV4-1|-
CASSQGGLSNQPQHF
TGCGCCAGCAGCCAGGGCGGACTTAGCAATCAGCCCCAGCATTTT
>16|TRBJ2-3|-|TRBV2|-
CASSDWVGDWVDTQYF
TGTGCCAGCAGTGACTGGGTAGGGGATTGGGTGGATACGCAGTATTTT
>12|TRBJ1-6|TRBD1|TRBV7-9|-
CASSGQGSPLHF
TGTGCCAGCAGCGGACAGGGGTCACCCCTCCACTTT
>11|TRBJ1-2|-|TRBV5-1|once
CASSGAAGYTF
TGCGCCAGCAGTGGAGCGGCTGGCTACACCTTC
>19|TRBJ2-5|TRBD2|TRBV7-9|-
CASSLDQALLAGVVKTQYF
TGTGCCAGCAGCTTAGACCAGGCCTTACTAGCGGGAGTTGTAAAGACCCAGTACTTC
>15|TRBJ2-7|TRBD2|TRBV10-3|-
CAISDASGGTYEQYF
TGTGCCATCAGTGATGCTAGCGGGGGAACCTACGAGCAGTACTTC
>16|TRBJ2-7|TRBD2|TRBV9|-
CASSVGTSGMVSEQYF
TGTGCCAGCAGCGTCGGGACTAGCGGGATGGTAAGCGAGCAGTACTTC
>16|TRBJ1-4|TRBD1|TRBV29-1|-
CSVGDRVDRGTEKLFF
TGCAGCGTTGGCGATAGGGTAGACAGGGGTACTGAAAAACTGTTTTTT
>15|TRBJ2-2|TRBD2|TRBV18|-
CASSPGLANTGELFF
TGTGCCAGCTCACCCGGACTAGCGAACACCGGGGAGCTGTTTTTT
>18|TRBJ2-1|-|TRBV7-9|-
CASSLGQVGRRESNEQFF
TGTGCCAGCAGCTTGGGCCAAGTCGGGAGACGCGAGAGCAATGAGCAGTTCTTC
>15|TRBJ2-5|TRBD1|TRBV3-1/TRBV3-2|-
CASSQGTGGQETQYF
TGTGCCAGCAGCCAAGGGACAGGGGGACAAGAGACCCAGTACTTC
>13|TRBJ2-5|-|TRBV10-3|-
CAISAGGRETQYF
TGTGCCATCAGTGCGGGGGGCAGGGAGACCCAGTACTTC
>11|TRBJ2-1|TRBD1|TRBV12-3/TRBV12-4|-
CASSLGQPQFF
TGTGCCAGCAGTTTGGGACAGCCGCAGTTCTTC
>14|TRBJ2-7|TRBD2|TRBV10-2|once
CASSGPSGSSEQYF
TGCGCCAGCAGTGGTCCTAGCGGGAGCAGCGAGCAGTACTTC
>15|TRBJ2-2|TRBD1|TRBV2|-
CASSRQGEAAGELFF
TGTGCCAGCAGTCGACAGGGGGAAGCAGCCGGGGAGCTGTTTTTT
>15|TRBJ2-5|-|TRBV9|-
CASSGWTSLQETQYF
TGTGCCAGCAGCGGTTGGACAAGCCTTCAAGAGACCCAGTACTTC
>13|TRBJ1-2|-|TRBV19|-
CASLDTSNYGYTF
TGTGCCAGTTTGGACACCTCTAACTATGGCTACACCTTC
>14|TRBJ1-6|TRBD1|TRBV28|-
CASSLGTESSPLHF
TGTGCCAGCAGTTTAGGGACAGAATCCTCACCCCTCCACTTT
>14|TRBJ2-7|TRBD1|TRBV2|few
CASRGTGAPYEQYF
TGTGCCAGCAGGGGGACAGGGGCCCCCTACGAGCAGTACTTC
>15|TRBJ1-6|TRBD1|TRBV7-2|-
CASSHRDSYNSPLHF
TGTGCCAGCAGCCACCGGGACAGTTATAATTCACCCCTCCACTTT
>15|TRBJ2-3|TRBD1|TRBV27|-
CASSSGQGLTDTQYF
TGTGCCAGCTCGTCGGGACAGGGATTAACAGATACGCAGTATTTT
>13|TRBJ1-2|TRBD1|TRBV28|-
CASSPRTGSGYTF
TGTGCCAGCAGCCCTAGGACAGGGAGCGGCTACACCTTC
>12|TRBJ1-1|-|TRBV29-1|-
CSGGQMNTEAFF
TGCAGCGGAGGACAGATGAACACTGAAGCTTTCTTT
>17|TRBJ1-5|-|TRBV21-1|-
CASSTRDRGKVSQPQHF
TGTGCCAGCAGCACACGGGACAGGGGGAAAGTTAGTCAGCCCCAGCATTTT
>14|TRBJ1-5|-|TRBV30|many
CAWSMEDGNQPQHF
TGTGCCTGGAGTATGGAGGACGGGAATCAGCCCCAGCATTTT
>16|TRBJ2-1|TRBD2|TRBV25-1|-
CASSGPTSGRANEQFF
TGTGCCAGCAGTGGCCCGACTAGCGGGAGGGCAAATGAGCAGTTCTTC
>14|TRBJ2-3|TRBD1|TRBV2|-
CASRGDRSTDTQYF
TGTGCCAGCAGGGGGGACAGGAGCACAGATACGCAGTATTTT
>13|TRBJ1-6|-|TRBV5-4|-
CASSPPGGSPLHF
TGTGCCAGCAGCCCCCCTGGCGGTTCACCCCTCCACTTT
>14|TRBJ1-3|-|TRBV14|-
CASSSSSSGNTIYF
TGTGCCAGCAGTTCGTCCAGCTCTGGAAACACCATATATTTT
>17|TRBJ1-3|-|TRBV15|-
CATSGQGVRVSGNTIYF
TGTGCCACCAGCGGTCAAGGGGTACGAGTCTCTGGAAACACCATATATTTT